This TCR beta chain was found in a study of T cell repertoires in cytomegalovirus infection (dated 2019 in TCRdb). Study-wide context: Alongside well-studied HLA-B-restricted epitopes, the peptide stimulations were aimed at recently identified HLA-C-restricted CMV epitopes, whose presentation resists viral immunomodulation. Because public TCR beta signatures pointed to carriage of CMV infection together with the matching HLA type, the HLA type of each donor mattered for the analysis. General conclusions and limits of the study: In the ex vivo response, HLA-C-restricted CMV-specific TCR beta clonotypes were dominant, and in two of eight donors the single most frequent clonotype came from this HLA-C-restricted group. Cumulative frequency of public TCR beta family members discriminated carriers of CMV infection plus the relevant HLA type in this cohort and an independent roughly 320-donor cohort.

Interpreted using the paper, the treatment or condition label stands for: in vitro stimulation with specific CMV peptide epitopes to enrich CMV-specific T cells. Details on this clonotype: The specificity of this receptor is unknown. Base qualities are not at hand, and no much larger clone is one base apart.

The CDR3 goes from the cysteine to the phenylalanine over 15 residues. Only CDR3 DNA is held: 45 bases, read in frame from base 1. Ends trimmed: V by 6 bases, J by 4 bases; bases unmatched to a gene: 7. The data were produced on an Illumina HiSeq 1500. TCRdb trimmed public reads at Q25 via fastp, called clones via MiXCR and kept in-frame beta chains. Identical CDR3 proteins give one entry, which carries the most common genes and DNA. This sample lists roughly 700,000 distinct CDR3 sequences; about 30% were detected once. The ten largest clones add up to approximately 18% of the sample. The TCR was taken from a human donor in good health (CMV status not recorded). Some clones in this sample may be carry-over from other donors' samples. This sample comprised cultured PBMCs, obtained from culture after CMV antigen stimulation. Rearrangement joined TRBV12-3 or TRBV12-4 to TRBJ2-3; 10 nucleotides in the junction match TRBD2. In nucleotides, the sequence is TGTGCCAGCAGGCCTAGCGGGGGACCTCCAGATACGCAGTATTTT. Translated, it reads CASRPSGGPPDTQYF.